Each of the 9 T cell receptor beta chains below was sequenced from the same sample in a study of T-cell memory formation after mild COVID-19. TCRdb re-derived calls from the 5' RACE reads in MiXCR, one entry per CDR3 protein. The table lists 550,000 to 700,000 distinct CDR3 sequences, 15% to 20% of them singletons, with roughly 8% in the top ten. The material sequenced was PBMCs or a T cell subset sorted from them (not recorded which). The receptors were gathered from an adult woman who had mild COVID-19 (a few samples of this study predate the infection). Cell type and time point are not known.

This clonotype was counted at least ten times. The chain employs TRBV20-1 and TRBJ1-5; possible D gene TRBD1, 6 bases. The germline V gene encodes CDR1 DFQATT and CDR2 SNEGSKA (reference sequence). The CDR3 length is 16 residues. V was pared by 1 base and J by 0 bases, with 13 bases between. The CDR3 reads CSARVRGLYSNQPQHF. The CDR3 nucleotides read TGCAGTGCTAGAGTCAGGGGACTATATAGCAATCAGCCCCAGCATTTT.

This clonotype has a handful of counts. This chain joins TRBV6-5 and TRBJ2-7; 9 nucleotides match TRBD1. The V gene end was trimmed by 0 bases and the J gene end by 1 base; junction bases not matched to a gene: 13. CDR1 and CDR2 from the germline V gene are MNHEY and SVGAGI. The CDR3 totals 19 residues. The CDR3 region has the DNA TGTGCCAGCAGTTACTCAGGGACAGGGATGGGAGAGCTATCCTACGAGCAGTACTTC. Its translation is CASSYSGTGMGELSYEQYF.

The chain has TRBV4-1 and TRBJ1-2, with D tentatively TRBD1 (6 bases). Germline CDR1 MGHRA, CDR2 YSYEKL. This CDR3 is 15 amino acids long. V shed 1 base and J shed 3 bases, with 12 bases lying between them. The CDR3 DNA reads as TGCGCCAGCAGCCAAGCGGGGGCGGTGGACTATGGCTACACCTTC. It encodes CASSQAGAVDYGYTF.

The chain couples TRBV7-6 to TRBJ2-5; D possibly corresponds to TRBD2 (6 bases). Trimming cost V 3 bases and J 0 bases, with 11 bases left between them. Germline-derived CDR1 and CDR2 are SGHVS and FNYEAQ. CDR3 length: 15 residues. The CDR3: CASSLLGTHQETQYF. CDR3 coding DNA: TGTGCCAGCAGCTTGTTGGGGACTCACCAAGAGACCCAGTACTTC.

The V and J genes are TRBV5-4 and TRBJ1-2, with D possibly matching TRBD1 (5 bases). The CDR3 runs to 13 residues. From germline, CDR1 is SGHNT and CDR2 YYREEE (reference sequence). V was clipped by 4 bases and J by 5 bases, with 12 bases between them. CDR3 amino acids: CASSRQQDYGYTF. The CDR3, as DNA: TGTGCCAGCAGCCGACAGCAGGATTATGGCTACACCTTC.

The chain couples TRBV19 to TRBJ2-6; D may be TRBD1 (6 bases). The germline V and J ends were trimmed by 5 bases and 3 bases, with 11 bases remaining between them. The V gene's germline CDR1 is LNHDA and CDR2 SQIVND (reference sequence). CDR3 length: 15 amino acids. The CDR3 reads CASSEQGSGANVLTF. The CDR3 nucleotides are TGTGCCAGTAGTGAACAGGGAAGTGGGGCCAACGTCCTGACTTTC.

This clonotype has just a few counts. The chain employs TRBV27 and TRBJ2-7; a weak D match, TRBD2 (6 bases). Per germline, CDR1 MNHEY and CDR2 SMNVEV (reference sequence). Deletions cut 3 bases from V and 5 bases from J, with 14 bases between. The length of the CDR3 is 14 residues. The CDR3 DNA reads as TGTGCCAGCAGTTTGGGGCGGGGTCCACACGAGCAGTACTTC. Translating it yields CASSLGRGPHEQYF.

The chain combines TRBV12-3 or TRBV12-4 with TRBJ2-7; D possibly corresponds to TRBD2 (6 bases). The CDR3 is 14 amino acids. V lost 7 bases, J lost 6 bases, and 19 bases lay in between. The CDR3 nucleotides are TGTGCCAGCACCCAGGGAGGACGAGTAGGCGAGCAGTACTTC. As protein: CASTQGGRVGEQYF.

This CDR3 is CASSPGTEETQETQYF. In DNA form, the CDR3 reads TGTGCCAGCAGTCCCGGGACCGAGGAGACCCAAGAGACCCAGTACTTC. The chain joins TRBV27 to TRBJ2-5; either TRBD1 or TRBD2 may fit D (5 bases each). The germline V gene has CDR1 MNHEY and CDR2 SMNVEV (reference sequence). The germline V and J ends were trimmed by 5 bases and 1 base, with 17 bases remaining between them. The CDR3 extends over 16 amino acids.